This TCR beta chain was sequenced during a study of cytomegalovirus exposure and HLA in healthy donors. Study observations and caveats: Links to common viral pathogens appeared, in a later analysis, for several of the most significant clusters. There were three CMV-associated chains whose specificity for CMV antigens was confirmed in vitro. HLA alleles showed associations with some 15,000 TCR beta sequences in a later analysis, at a 0.05 false discovery rate.

Trimming took 2 bases from V and 0 from J, leaving 8 bases between them. The V gene's germline CDR1 is SGHTA and CDR2 FQGNSA. This CDR3 comprises 14 residues. The study ran its PCR with 60 Vbeta and 13 Jbeta primers. Libraries were prepared by immunoSEQ multiplex PCR; TCRdb keeps only in-frame clonotypes and omits some of them. The data contain approximately 180,000 clones, 75% to 85% of them singletons. Among the donors, all were healthy bone marrow donors. Comments on this clone: Its antigen is not identified.

The V gene is TRBV7-2, the J gene TRBJ2-7; D may be TRBD2 (6 bases). The source is a woman aged 30 to 39 in good health and CMV-seropositive. The sample taken for sequencing was PBMCs. CDR3 sequence reads: CASSLHGGSYEQYF. The CDR3 DNA sequence: TGTGCCAGCAGCTTACACGGGGGCTCCTACGAGCAGTACTTC. Looking up the rest from reference TRBV7-2 and TRBJ2-7 gives the full variable domain: GAGVSQSPSNKVTEKGKDVELRCDPISGHTALYWYRQSLGQGLEFLIYFQGNSAPDKSGLPSDRFSAERTGGSVSTLTIQRTQQEDSAVYLCASSLHGGSYEQYFGPGTRLTVT.